These 15 T cell receptor beta chains share one sample of origin, sequenced in a study of blood T cell repertoires in COVID-19. Sequencing used immunoSEQ multiplex PCR; TCRdb keeps in-frame clones, though not all of them. The sample lists about 170,000 clones; roughly 88% were seen once. The sequencing sample was made of peripheral blood. The receptors here all came from a man between 60 and 75 years old who had recovered from COVID-19.

The V gene is TRBV15, the J gene TRBJ1-1, with 8 nucleotides matching TRBD1. CDR3 length: 15 residues. Looked up from germline, CDR1 is LNHNV and CDR2 is YYDKDF (reference sequence). Losses at the gene ends were 2 bases for V and 1 base for J; bases not matched to a gene: 3. For the CDR3, the DNA is TGTGCCACCAGCAGATCGGACAGGGAGAACACTGAAGCTTTCTTT. Amino acid sequence: CATSRSDRENTEAFF. The full variable domain, completed using reference TRBV15 and TRBJ1-1, is DAMVIQNPRYQVTQFGKPVTLSCSQTLNHNVMYWYQQKSSQAPKLLFHYYDKDFNNEADTPDNFQSRRPNTSFCFLDIRSPGLGDTAMYLCATSRSDRENTEAFFGQGTRLTVV.

The V gene is TRBV7-2, the J gene TRBJ2-1, with 10 bases fitting TRBD1. V was pared by 5 bases and J by 7 bases, with 14 bases of the junction left unmatched. Per the germline V gene, CDR1 is SGHTA and CDR2 is FQGNSA. The CDR3 has 17 residues. The CDR3 here is CASSKNIPGQGRNEQFF. In DNA, the CDR3 is TGTGCCAGCAGCAAGAACATACCGGGACAGGGGAGGAATGAGCAGTTCTTC.

The chain links TRBV18 to TRBJ1-5, with D unresolved. This CDR3 has 13 residues. Trimming pared 1 base from V and 5 bases from J, leaving 6 bases between. Per the germline V gene, CDR1 is KGHSH and CDR2 is LQKENI. CDR3: CASSPHEDQPQHF. CDR3 DNA sequence: TGTGCCAGCTCACCACACGAGGATCAGCCCCAGCATTTT.

This clone was seen only once. This chain connects TRBV4-2 to TRBJ2-3, with a tentative D call TRBD2 (7 bases). V dropped 1 base and J dropped 1 base, with 15 bases sitting between them. Looked up from germline, CDR1 is LGHNA and CDR2 is YNFKEQ. The CDR3 runs to 17 residues. The CDR3 reads CASSQVAGASGTDTQYF. The CDR3 nucleotides read TGTGCCAGCAGCCAAGTGGCGGGGGCTAGCGGCACAGATACGCAGTATTTT.

The rearrangement uses TRBV4-2 and TRBJ2-1, with TRBD2 as a possible D gene (6 bases). This CDR3 is 19 amino acids long. V lost 5 bases to trimming and J lost 0 bases, with 23 bases between them. CDR1 is LGHNA and CDR2 is YNFKEQ in the germline V gene. In DNA, the CDR3 is TGTGCCAGCAGCTCTAACGATGGTCGGGGGTTCAGCTCCTACAATGAGCAGTTCTTC. This gives the protein CASSSNDGRGFSSYNEQFF.

This clone was found a few times. The genes are TRBV13 and TRBJ2-3; 8 bases agree with TRBD2. The CDR3 contains 16 residues. CDR1 PRHDT and CDR2 FYEKMQ come from the germline V gene (reference sequence). V was pared by 4 bases and J by 8 bases, with 14 bases of the junction left unmatched. This chain's CDR3 is CASSSLPRGGLGTQYF. CDR3 DNA sequence: TGTGCCAGCAGCTCCCTGCCGCGCGGGGGGCTTGGTACGCAGTATTTT.

This rearrangement joins TRBV19 to TRBJ1-2, with 10 positions matching TRBD1. Losses at the gene ends were 5 bases for V and 3 bases for J; bases not matched to a gene: 3. Germline V gives CDR1 LNHDA, CDR2 SQIVND (reference sequence). CDR3 length equals 14 residues. CDR3 DNA sequence: TGTGCCAGTAGTCCGGACAGGGGGGACTATGGCTACACCTTC. Its protein is CASSPDRGDYGYTF.

The CDR3: CASSLGQGAGEKLFF. The CDR3 DNA reads as TGTGCCAGCAGCTTGGGGCAGGGAGCGGGTGAAAAACTGTTTTTT. The rearrangement uses TRBV5-6 and TRBJ1-4; perhaps TRBD1 as D (5 bases). The germline V and J ends were trimmed by 0 bases and 7 bases, with 13 bases remaining between them. This CDR3 is 15 amino acids long. From germline, CDR1 is SGHDT and CDR2 YYEEEE.

The J gene is TRBJ2-5, the V gene TRBV9, with 11 positions matching TRBD2. The CDR3 consists of 18 residues. CDR1 is SGDLS and CDR2 is YYNGEE in the germline V gene. Trimming cost V 0 bases and J 0 bases; bases outside gene matches: 7. The CDR3 protein is CASSVGASGGRDQETQYF. The CDR3 bases are TGTGCCAGCAGCGTAGGCGCTAGCGGGGGGAGGGACCAAGAGACCCAGTACTTC.

V and J are TRBV19 and TRBJ2-1; D may be TRBD1 (5 bases). With 1 base removed from V and 4 bases from J, the gap between germline ends came to 8 bases. This CDR3 comprises 14 residues. CDR1 and CDR2 (germline): LNHDA, SQIVND (reference sequence). The CDR3 loop is CASSIGRAYNEQFF. The CDR3 DNA reads as TGTGCCAGTAGTATAGGCAGGGCTTACAATGAGCAGTTCTTC.

The chain employs TRBV5-5 and TRBJ2-3; the match to TRBD1 covers 8 bases. Per germline, CDR1 SGHKS and CDR2 YYEKEE (reference sequence). After removal of 3 bases from V and 6 bases from J, the junction contained 18 bases not matched to a gene. The CDR3 consists of 18 residues. Written as DNA, the CDR3 is TGTGCCAGCAGCTGGGGGAGGCAGGGGGCAGGGACGGGTGATACGCAGTATTTT. Encoded protein: CASSWGRQGAGTGDTQYF.

In its sample, this clone was seen once. The rearrangement joins TRBV5-1 to TRBJ1-2, with D unresolved. This CDR3 comprises 15 residues. V dropped 0 bases and J dropped 4 bases, with 13 bases sitting between them. Germline CDR1 reads SGHRS; CDR2 reads YFSETQ. The CDR3 DNA follows: TGCGCCAGCAGCTTGGACAGTGCCTACACCTATGGCTACACCTTC. Translating it yields CASSLDSAYTYGYTF.

The chain links TRBV24-1 to TRBJ2-1; 11 positions match TRBD2. Germline V gene data show CDR1 as KGHDR and CDR2 as SFDVKD. The V gene end was trimmed by 9 bases and the J gene end by 5 bases; junction bases not matched to a gene: 17. The CDR3 extends over 18 amino acids. The CDR3 spells CATAAGDLAGGAHNEQFF. The CDR3 nucleotides are TGTGCCACCGCTGCGGGCGACCTAGCGGGGGGCGCGCACAATGAGCAGTTCTTC.

V and J are TRBV5-1 and TRBJ2-3, with D unresolved. The CDR3 totals 14 residues. Germline values: CDR1 SGHRS, CDR2 YFSETQ. Trimming took off 1 base at V and 6 bases at J, with 12 bases between the two ends. This CDR3 reads CASSLSVPGDTQYF. The CDR3 DNA follows: TGCGCCAGCAGCTTGAGCGTCCCTGGGGATACGCAGTATTTT.

The V call is TRBV24-1, the J call TRBJ2-2, with no clear D. The CDR3 spans 14 residues. Germline CDR1 is KGHDR and CDR2 is SFDVKD. Trimming shortened V by 4 bases and J by 3 bases, and 8 bases separated the two germline ends. CDR3 protein: CATSETAYTGELFF. In nucleotides, the CDR3 is TGTGCCACCAGTGAAACAGCTTACACCGGGGAGCTGTTTTTT.